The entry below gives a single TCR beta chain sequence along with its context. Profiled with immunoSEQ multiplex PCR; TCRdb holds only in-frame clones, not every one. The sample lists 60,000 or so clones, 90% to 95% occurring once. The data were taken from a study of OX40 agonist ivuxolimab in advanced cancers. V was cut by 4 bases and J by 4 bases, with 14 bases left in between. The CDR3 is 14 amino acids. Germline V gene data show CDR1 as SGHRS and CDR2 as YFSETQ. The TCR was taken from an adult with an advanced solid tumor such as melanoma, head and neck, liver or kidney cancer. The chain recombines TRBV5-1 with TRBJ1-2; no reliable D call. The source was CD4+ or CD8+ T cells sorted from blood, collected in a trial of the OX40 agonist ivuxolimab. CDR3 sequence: CASSLRMGSYGYTF. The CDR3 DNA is TGCGCCAGCAGCCTACGCATGGGGTCCTATGGCTACACCTTC.